The TCR beta chain described here comes from a study of CD8+CD57+ T cells in acquired aplastic anemia. The ends lost 4 bases at V and 0 bases at J; junction bases unmatched: 8. The CDR3 consists of 17 residues. Genomic DNA templated the TCR beta VDJ and CDR3 profiling. From the reads, TCRdb called clonotypes with MiXCR, one entry per CDR3 protein. The repertoire holds roughly 500,000 distinct CDR3 sequences, with around 30% as singletons. All patients picked for sequencing had shown, by flow cytometry, an expansion of CD8+CD57+ cells. Material for sequencing was sorted CD4+, CD8+, or CD8+CD57+ T cells (not recorded which) from PBMCs. V and J are TRBV12-3 or TRBV12-4 and TRBJ1-5, with 8 bases aligning to TRBD1. This TCR came from a human donor with aplastic anemia. CDR3: CASSSDRGRYSNQPQHF. CDR3 nucleotides: TGTGCCAGCAGTTCCGACAGGGGCCGCTATAGCAATCAGCCCCAGCATTTT.